Shown below are 2 T cell receptor beta chains from a single sample sequenced in a study of OX40 agonist ivuxolimab in advanced cancers. Some clones are missing from TCRdb's copy, which holds only in-frame ones; the method was immunoSEQ multiplex PCR. Of some 66,000 clones listed, roughly 85% were seen once; the top ten hold roughly 0.89%. The sequencing used CD4+ or CD8+ T cells sorted from blood, collected in a trial of the OX40 agonist ivuxolimab. These receptors originate from an adult with an advanced solid tumor such as melanoma, head and neck, liver or kidney cancer.

The chain carries TRBV12-5 and TRBJ2-1; no clear D gene. The germline V gene has CDR1 LGHNT and CDR2 FRNRAP. Trimming removed 0 bases from V and 2 bases from J, with 14 bases in between. CDR3 length equals 17 residues. The CDR3 here is CASGLVLTASAYNEQFF. The CDR3 DNA reads TGTGCTAGTGGTTTGGTCCTCACTGCCTCCGCCTACAATGAGCAGTTCTTC.

The gene calls are TRBV10-3 and TRBJ1-1, with a tentative D call TRBD1 (5 bases). Deletions cut 3 bases from V and 4 bases from J, with 12 bases between. CDR1 is ENHRY and CDR2 is SYGVKD in the germline V gene. This CDR3 comprises 14 residues. The CDR3 loop is CAISDMSGGTEAFF. CDR3 nucleotides: TGTGCCATCAGTGATATGAGTGGGGGCACTGAAGCTTTCTTT.